One and the same sample provided the 11 T cell receptor beta chains below, sequenced in a study of regulatory T cells in long-lasting Graves disease. Time point given: newly diagnosed GD, antithyroid drugs for less than 3 months. PBMC-derived RNA was used for the TCR library. Relying on iRepertoire HTBI primers and Arm-PCR of CDR3 regions, the team built TCR beta libraries. A single record per CDR3 protein comes from TCRdb applying MiXCR to the multiplex PCR reads. The data hold 200,000 to 250,000 distinct CDR3 sequences, with roughly a fifth observed a single time. The data also belong to a second study, concerning T cells in Graves' hyperthyroidism and ophthalmopathy.

The sample consisted of peripheral blood mononuclear cells (PBMCs), taken at new diagnosis, from a patient treated with antithyroid drugs. These receptor sequences come from a woman aged 30 to 39 with Graves disease.

This clonotype was seen ten or more times. The chain combines TRBV20-1 with TRBJ2-3; the D is unclear. Trimming removed 6 bases at V and 0 bases at J, with 10 bases between. The CDR3 spans 13 residues. The V gene's germline CDR1 is DFQATT and CDR2 SNEGSKA (reference sequence). CDR3 amino acids: CSALKASTDTQYF. CDR3 bases: TGCAGTGCCCTCAAGGCTAGCACAGATACGCAGTATTTT.

The table lists this clonotype with many counts. The chain is built from TRBV28 and TRBJ1-1; D may be TRBD1 (5 bases). This CDR3 spans 15 amino acids. Trimming took 6 bases from V and 4 from J, leaving 18 bases between them. Germline CDR1 reads MDHEN; CDR2 reads SYDVKM. In DNA, the CDR3 is TGTGCCAGCAGCTGGTGGGGAATCGGGGGCACTGAAGCTTTCTTT. It encodes CASSWWGIGGTEAFF.

The sample holds many counts of this clonotype. The rearrangement links TRBV7-9 to TRBJ2-3, with 8 bases lining up with TRBD1. CDR1 and CDR2 from the germline V gene are SEHNR and FQNEAQ (reference sequence). The CDR3 spans 16 residues. The ends lost 5 bases at V and 4 bases at J; junction bases unmatched: 11. In DNA, the CDR3 is TGTGCCAGCAGCGAGTGGGCAGGGGGCAAGGCAGATACGCAGTATTTT. It yields the protein CASSEWAGGKADTQYF.

This clonotype was observed at least ten times. The chain has TRBV7-2 and TRBJ2-7; 7 nucleotides align to TRBD2. The J segment lost 2 bases and the V segment lost 3 bases, leaving 7 bases of the junction unmatched. The germline CDR1 and CDR2 sequences are SGHTA and FQGNSA. The CDR3 is 15 residues long. The CDR3 DNA reads TGTGCCAGCAGCTTTGATGGGGGGGATACCTACGAGCAGTACTTC. Its protein is CASSFDGGDTYEQYF.

Points on this clonotype: The CDR3 does not end in the conserved phenylalanine or tryptophan, so this is likely a read error. This sequence joins TRBV28 and TRBJ1-5, with D perhaps matching TRBD1 (5 bases). Trimming removed 7 bases at V and 7 bases at J, with 17 bases between. The V gene's germline CDR1 is MDHEN and CDR2 SYDVKM. The CDR3 sequence is 14 residues long. The CDR3 loop is CASTRHGHRQPQHV. The CDR3 DNA reads TGTGCCAGCACTAGACACGGACACCGACAGCCCCAGCATGTT.

Comments on this clonotype: A far bigger clonotype differs at one base, so this is likely a read error. V and J are TRBV2 and TRBJ2-4, with 13 bases that match TRBD2. The end of the DNA is better explained by TRBJ2-1, so the J call may be wrong. The CDR3 is 15 amino acids. Germline CDR1 and CDR2: SNHLY and FYNNEI. The CDR3 DNA follows: TGTGCCAGCAAGCCGGGACTAGCGGGGTACAATGGGCAGTTCTTC. It specifies CASKPGLAGYNGQFF.

This clonotype was counted many times. The chain employs TRBV6-1 and TRBJ1-5; the D gene is possibly TRBD1 (6 bases). The CDR3 has 13 residues. Germline loops: CDR1 MNHNS, CDR2 SASEGT. V dropped 8 bases and J dropped 5 bases, with 13 bases sitting between them. Written as DNA, the CDR3 is TGTGCCAGCCGGGTACAGGGTGATCAGCCCCAGCATTTT. It specifies CASRVQGDQPQHF.

This clonotype has at least ten counts. The chain couples TRBV28 to TRBJ1-1; D not resolved. The CDR3 runs 14 residues. CDR1 is MDHEN and CDR2 is SYDVKM in the germline V gene. The V gene lost 2 bases and the J gene lost 2 bases, with 9 bases spanning the gap. CDR3 loop: CASSLLDGNTEAFF. The CDR3 coding sequence is TGTGCCAGCAGTTTACTGGACGGAAACACTGAAGCTTTCTTT.

Comments on this clonotype: At one end the junction does not follow the germline gene, possibly because of a read error. The chain couples TRBV5-5 to TRBJ2-1; D unclear. In germline, CDR1 is SGHKS, CDR2 YYEKEE (reference sequence). This CDR3 is 13 amino acids long. CDR3 amino acids: CACSLGYNNEQFF. DNA of the CDR3: TGTGCCTGCAGCCTCGGATATAACAATGAGCAGTTCTTC.

A remark on this clonotype: A read error may explain this, as a much larger clone is one base away. The chain employs TRBV10-2 and TRBJ1-1; D is unresolved. CDR3 length: 13 amino acids. Germline V gives CDR1 WSHSY, CDR2 SAAADI. CDR3 nucleotides: TGCGCCAGCAGTGACTACCAGAACACTGAATCTTTCTTT. Amino acids: CASSDYQNTESFF.

The chain uses TRBV2 and TRBJ1-5; the match to TRBD1 covers 9 bases. After removal of 3 bases from V and 0 bases from J, the junction contained 12 bases not matched to a gene. Germline CDR1 is SNHLY and CDR2 is FYNNEI. This CDR3 has 19 amino acids. CDR3 coding DNA: TGTGCCAGCAGTGAGGCGGGACAGGGAAATTTACGTAGCAATCAGCCCCAGCATTTT. Its protein product is CASSEAGQGNLRSNQPQHF.